These T cell receptor beta chains were read from a single sample in a study of CD8+ T cells in alopecia areata. TCRdb's table, derived via immunoSEQ multiplex PCR, lists solely in-frame clones and lacks some. The sample lists 110,000 to 150,000 clones, 58% occurring once. The source material was CD4+ T cells sorted from blood, sampled at week 0. The receptors shown here come from a human donor with alopecia areata. Both conserved end residues are part of each CDR3. A D gene is named only where the DNA matches it firmly. The size of a clone is reported for some rows only, either as once, few or many, or as a class for expanded clones.

j_gene	d_gene	v_gene	len	abundance	CDR3aa	CDR3nt
TRBJ1-1	NA	TRBV6-6	11	NA	CASSYYTEAFF	TGTGCCAGCAGTTACTACACTGAAGCTTTCTTT
TRBJ2-3	NA	TRBV5-6	14	NA	CASSLGGHTDTQYF	TGTGCCAGCAGCTTGGGGGGCCACACAGATACGCAGTATTTT
TRBJ2-3	TRBD1	TRBV4-2	18	NA	CASSQDRANRGRTDTQYF	TGTGCCAGCAGCCAAGATCGGGCCAACAGGGGACGCACAGATACGCAGTATTTT
TRBJ2-3	NA	TRBV30	13	NA	CAWSVLRTDTQYF	TGTGCCTGGAGTGTACTCAGAACAGATACGCAGTATTTT
TRBJ1-5	NA	TRBV10-3	14	few	CAISQNGGNQPQHF	TGTGCCATCAGTCAAAATGGGGGTAATCAGCCCCAGCATTTT
TRBJ2-2	NA	TRBV7-2	13	NA	CASSSYRGGELFF	TGTGCCAGCAGCTCCTACCGGGGCGGGGAGCTGTTTTTT
TRBJ2-4	NA	TRBV15	16	NA	CATSRDYGTVGNIQYF	TGTGCCACCAGCAGAGATTATGGGACCGTTGGAAACATTCAGTACTTC
TRBJ2-7	TRBD1	TRBV7-2	13	NA	CASSSRDRDEQYF	TGTGCCAGCAGCTCCCGGGACAGGGACGAGCAGTACTTC
TRBJ1-3	NA	TRBV5-1	14	few	CASSVDPGIPTIYF	TGCGCCAGCAGCGTGGATCCCGGGATCCCCACCATATATTTT
TRBJ2-5	TRBD2	TRBV6-1	16	NA	CASSEAFGRGQETQYF	TGTGCCAGCAGTGAAGCTTTCGGGAGGGGTCAAGAGACCCAGTACTTC
TRBJ1-2	NA	TRBV10-3	15	few	CAISAGVGGMDGYTF	TGTGCCATCAGTGCTGGGGTTGGTGGAATGGATGGCTACACCTTC
TRBJ2-1	TRBD2	TRBV7-2	16	NA	CASSKLAGGPYNEQFF	TGTGCCAGCAGCAAACTAGCGGGGGGGCCCTACAATGAGCAGTTCTTC
TRBJ2-2	TRBD1	TRBV9	15	few	CASREGQANTGELFF	TGTGCCAGCAGGGAGGGACAGGCGAACACCGGGGAGCTGTTTTTT
TRBJ1-2	NA	TRBV4-2	15	NA	CASSQENPLGHGYTF	TGTGCCAGCAGCCAAGAAAATCCCCTGGGACATGGCTACACCTTC
TRBJ2-7	NA	TRBV11-1	12	once	CASSSQGRSRYF	TGTGCCAGCAGCTCCCAAGGGAGGTCCCGTTACTTC
TRBJ1-2	TRBD1	TRBV18	15	few	CASSPSGTGSYGYTF	TGTGCCAGCTCACCTTCCGGGACAGGGAGCTATGGCTACACCTTC
TRBJ1-1	NA	TRBV30	16	NA	CAWRRRGAERSTEAFF	TGTGCCTGGAGAAGGCGGGGGGCCGAACGTAGCACTGAAGCTTTCTTT
TRBJ1-5	NA	TRBV30	14	once	CAWSAPPGNQPQHF	TGTGCCTGGAGTGCCCCTCCAGGCAATCAGCCCCAGCATTTT
TRBJ2-7	TRBD1	TRBV30	13	NA	CAWDRDSSYEQYF	TGTGCCTGGGACCGGGACAGCTCCTACGAGCAGTACTTC
TRBJ1-1	NA	TRBV30	12	NA	CAWSLLSAQAFF	TGTGCCTGGAGTTTGTTGTCAGCACAAGCTTTCTTT
TRBJ2-5	NA	TRBV2	11	few	CASSDWETQYF	TGTGCCAGCAGCGACTGGGAGACCCAGTACTTC
TRBJ2-2	TRBD1	TRBV2	14	NA	CASGQGEYTGELFF	TGTGCCAGCGGACAGGGGGAATACACCGGGGAGCTGTTTTTT
TRBJ2-3	TRBD1	TRBV7-3	12	once	CASSSQGGTQYF	TGTGCCAGCAGCTCACAGGGGGGTACGCAGTATTTT
TRBJ1-6	NA	TRBV9	14	NA	CASSVEGFRSPLHF	TGTGCCAGCAGCGTAGAGGGGTTCAGGTCACCCCTCCACTTT
TRBJ1-2	NA	TRBV9	14	once	CASSAGWGEGGYTF	TGTGCCAGCAGCGCCGGTTGGGGGGAAGGTGGCTACACCTTC
TRBJ1-2	TRBD1	TRBV30	13	NA	CAWKGQPSYGYTF	TGTGCCTGGAAGGGACAGCCGTCCTATGGCTACACCTTC
TRBJ1-1	NA	TRBV4-3	16	NA	CASSQDPLPRDTEAFF	TGCGCCAGCAGCCAAGATCCGCTCCCACGGGACACTGAAGCTTTCTTT